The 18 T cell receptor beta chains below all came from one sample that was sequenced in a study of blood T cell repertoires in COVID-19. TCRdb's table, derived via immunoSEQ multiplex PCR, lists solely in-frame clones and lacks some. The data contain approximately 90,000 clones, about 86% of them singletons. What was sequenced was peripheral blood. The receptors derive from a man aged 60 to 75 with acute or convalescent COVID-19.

For the CDR3, the DNA is TGTGCCTGGGATCCAGGGAACACTGAAGCTTTCTTT. It translates to CAWDPGNTEAFF. V gene TRBV30 combines with J gene TRBJ1-1, with D unresolved. Germline lookup yields CDR1 GTSNPN and CDR2 SVGIG (reference sequence). Trimming took 5 bases from V and 1 from J, leaving 8 bases between them. There are 12 residues in the CDR3. Filled out from reference TRBV30 and TRBJ1-1, the complete variable domain reads SQTIHQWPATLVQPVGSPLSLECTVEGTSNPNLYWYRQAAGRGLQLLFYSVGIGQISSEVPQNLSASRPQDRQFILSSKKLLLSDSGFYLCAWDPGNTEAFFGQGTRLTVV.

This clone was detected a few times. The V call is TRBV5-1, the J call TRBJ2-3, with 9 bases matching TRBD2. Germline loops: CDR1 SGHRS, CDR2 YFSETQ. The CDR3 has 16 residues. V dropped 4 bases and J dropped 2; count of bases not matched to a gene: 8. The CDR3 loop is CASSPGSSGVTDTQYF. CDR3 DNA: TGCGCCAGCAGCCCTGGATCTAGCGGGGTCACAGATACGCAGTATTTT.

The CDR3 spells CATSAGGLAGDTGELFF. CDR3 in DNA: TGTGCCACCAGCGCCGGGGGACTAGCGGGGGACACCGGGGAGCTGTTTTTT. V and J are TRBV24-1 and TRBJ2-2; 14 nucleotides line up with TRBD2. In germline, CDR1 is KGHDR, CDR2 SFDVKD. The CDR3 extends over 17 amino acids. The V and J ends lost 7 bases and 3 bases, in that order; junction bases with no gene match: 6.

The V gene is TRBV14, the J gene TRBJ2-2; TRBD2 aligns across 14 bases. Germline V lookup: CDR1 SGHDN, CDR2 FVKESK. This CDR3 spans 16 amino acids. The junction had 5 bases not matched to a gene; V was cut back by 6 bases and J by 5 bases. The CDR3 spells CASSFRLAGGTGELFF. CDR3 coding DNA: TGTGCCAGCAGTTTTCGACTAGCGGGAGGGACCGGGGAGCTGTTTTTT.

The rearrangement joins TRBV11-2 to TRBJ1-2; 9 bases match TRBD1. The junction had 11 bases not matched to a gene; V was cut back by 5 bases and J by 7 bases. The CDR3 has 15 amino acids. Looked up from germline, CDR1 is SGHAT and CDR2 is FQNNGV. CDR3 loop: CASSPSGTGSAGYTF. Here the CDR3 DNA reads TGTGCCAGCAGCCCATCCGGGACAGGGTCGGCTGGCTACACCTTC.

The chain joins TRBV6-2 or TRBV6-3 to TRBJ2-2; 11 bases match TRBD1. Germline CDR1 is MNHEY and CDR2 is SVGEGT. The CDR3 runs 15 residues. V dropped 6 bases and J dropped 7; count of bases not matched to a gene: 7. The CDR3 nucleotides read TGTGCCAGCAGCTTCAGGACAGGGGGCATCGGGGAGCTGTTTTTT. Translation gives CASSFRTGGIGELFF.

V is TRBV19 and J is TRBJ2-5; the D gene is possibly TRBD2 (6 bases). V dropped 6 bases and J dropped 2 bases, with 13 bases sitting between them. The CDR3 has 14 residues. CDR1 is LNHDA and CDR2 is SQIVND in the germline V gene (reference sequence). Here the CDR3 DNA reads TGTGCCAGTAGCGGCGGGACTTATCAAGAGACCCAGTACTTC. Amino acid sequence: CASSGGTYQETQYF.

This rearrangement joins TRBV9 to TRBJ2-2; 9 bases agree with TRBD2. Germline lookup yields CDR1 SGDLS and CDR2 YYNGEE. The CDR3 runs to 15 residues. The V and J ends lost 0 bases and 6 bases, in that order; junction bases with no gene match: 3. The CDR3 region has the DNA TGTGCCAGCAGCGTAGAGGCTAGCGGGGCCGGGGAGCTGTTTTTT. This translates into CASSVEASGAGELFF.

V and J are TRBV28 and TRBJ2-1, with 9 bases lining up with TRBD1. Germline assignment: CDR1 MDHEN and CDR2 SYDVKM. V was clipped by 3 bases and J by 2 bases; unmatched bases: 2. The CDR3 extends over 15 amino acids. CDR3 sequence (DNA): TGTGCCAGCAGTTTCCGGACAGGGGCCTACAATGAGCAGTTCTTC. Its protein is CASSFRTGAYNEQFF.

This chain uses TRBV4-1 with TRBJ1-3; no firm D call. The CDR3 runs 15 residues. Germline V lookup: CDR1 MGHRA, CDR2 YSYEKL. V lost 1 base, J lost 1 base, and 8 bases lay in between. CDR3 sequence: CASSQVSGSGNTIYF. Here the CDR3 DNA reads TGCGCCAGCAGCCAAGTTTCGGGATCTGGAAACACCATATATTTT.

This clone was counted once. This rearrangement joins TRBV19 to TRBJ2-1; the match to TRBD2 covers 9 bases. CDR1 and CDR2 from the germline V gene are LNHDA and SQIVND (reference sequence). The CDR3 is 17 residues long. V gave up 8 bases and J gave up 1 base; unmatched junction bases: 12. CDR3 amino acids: CASAGSRLAGSYNEQFF. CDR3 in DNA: TGTGCCAGTGCAGGGAGTAGGCTAGCGGGGTCCTACAATGAGCAGTTCTTC.

CDR3 nucleotides: TGTGCCAGCAGCTTAGGGGTTAGCGGGATTAGCACAGATACGCAGTATTTT. This encodes CASSLGVSGISTDTQYF. The chain carries TRBV7-6 and TRBJ2-3; 8 positions agree with TRBD2. V shed 1 base and J 0 bases; nucleotides not matched to a gene: 6. CDR1 is SGHVS and CDR2 is FNYEAQ in the germline V gene. This CDR3 spans 17 amino acids.

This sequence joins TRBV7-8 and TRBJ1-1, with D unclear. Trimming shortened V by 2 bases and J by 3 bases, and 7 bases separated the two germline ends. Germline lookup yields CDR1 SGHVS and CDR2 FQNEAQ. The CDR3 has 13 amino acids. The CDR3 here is CASSLKGDTEAFF. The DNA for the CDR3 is TGTGCCAGCAGCTTAAAAGGAGACACTGAAGCTTTCTTT.

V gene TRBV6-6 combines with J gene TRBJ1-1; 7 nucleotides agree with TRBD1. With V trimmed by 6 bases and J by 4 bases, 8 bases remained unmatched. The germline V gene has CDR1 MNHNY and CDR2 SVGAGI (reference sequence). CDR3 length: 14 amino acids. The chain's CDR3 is CASSTDRVGTEAFF. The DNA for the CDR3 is TGTGCCAGCAGCACCGACAGGGTTGGCACTGAAGCTTTCTTT.

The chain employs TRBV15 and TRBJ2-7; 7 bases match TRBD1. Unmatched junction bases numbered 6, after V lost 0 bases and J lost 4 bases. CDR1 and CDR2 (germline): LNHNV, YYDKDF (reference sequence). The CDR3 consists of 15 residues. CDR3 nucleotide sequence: TGTGCCACCAGCAGAGACAGGGGGTCTTATTACGAGCAGTACTTC. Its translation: CATSRDRGSYYEQYF.

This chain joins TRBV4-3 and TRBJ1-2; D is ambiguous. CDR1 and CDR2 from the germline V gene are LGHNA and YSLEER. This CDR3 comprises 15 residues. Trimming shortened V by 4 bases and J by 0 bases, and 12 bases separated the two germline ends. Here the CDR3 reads CASSPDLLANYGYTF. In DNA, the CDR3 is TGCGCCAGCAGCCCTGACTTACTCGCTAACTATGGCTACACCTTC.

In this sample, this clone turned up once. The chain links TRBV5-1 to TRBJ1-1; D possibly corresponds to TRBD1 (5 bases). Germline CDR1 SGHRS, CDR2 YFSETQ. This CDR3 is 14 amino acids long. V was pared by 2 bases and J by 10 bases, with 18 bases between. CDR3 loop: CASSFGGGTGGAFF. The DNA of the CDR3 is TGCGCCAGCAGCTTCGGGGGGGGAACGGGGGGAGCTTTCTTT.

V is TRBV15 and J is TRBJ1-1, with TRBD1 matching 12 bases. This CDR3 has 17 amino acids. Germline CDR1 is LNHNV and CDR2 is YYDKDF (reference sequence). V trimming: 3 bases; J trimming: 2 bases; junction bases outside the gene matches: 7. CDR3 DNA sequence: TGTGCCACCAGCAGGGGGACAGGGGGCCTCTCCAACACTGAAGCTTTCTTT. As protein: CATSRGTGGLSNTEAFF.